Given below is one T cell receptor (beta chain) in context. Antigen specificity is unknown. This entry is derived from a study of cytomegalovirus exposure and HLA in healthy donors. Study-wide results and limits: The investigators catalogued 164 TCR beta chains as cytomegalovirus-associated. Per published accounts, TCR beta sequences correctly predicted the HLA-A and HLA-B alleles of most subjects.

The PCR had 60 Vbeta and 13 Jbeta primers. The repertoire was sequenced with immunoSEQ multiplex PCR; TCRdb's copy has only in-frame clones and lacks some. The table lists 100,000 to 150,000 clones, 80% to 85% of them singletons. Germline V gene sequence: CDR1 LGHNA, CDR2 YSLEER. The CDR3 sequence is 20 residues long. Trimming pared 1 base from V and 4 bases from J, leaving 25 bases between. This chain uses TRBV4-3 with TRBJ2-2, with TRBD2 as a possible D gene (6 bases). The TCR was taken from a man under 40 in good health and CMV-seronegative. The sequenced material came from PBMCs. CDR3 sequence reads: CASSQVRTKKWRGGTGELFF. The CDR3 nucleotides are TGCGCCAGCAGCCAAGTAAGGACGAAAAAGTGGAGGGGCGGCACCGGGGAGCTGTTTTTT.